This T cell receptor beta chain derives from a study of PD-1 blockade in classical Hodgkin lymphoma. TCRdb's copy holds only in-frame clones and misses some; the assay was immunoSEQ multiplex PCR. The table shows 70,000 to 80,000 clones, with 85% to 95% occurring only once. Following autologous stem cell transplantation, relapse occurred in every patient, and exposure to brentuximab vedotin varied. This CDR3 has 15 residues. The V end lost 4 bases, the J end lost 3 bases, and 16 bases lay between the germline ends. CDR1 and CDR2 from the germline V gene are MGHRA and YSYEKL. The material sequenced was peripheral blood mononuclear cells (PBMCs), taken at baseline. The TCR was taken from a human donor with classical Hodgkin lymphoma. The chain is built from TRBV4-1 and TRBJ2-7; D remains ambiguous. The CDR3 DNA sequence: TGCGCCAGCAGCCTGGATGGTAGTAGCAACTACGAGCAGTACTTC. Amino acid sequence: CASSLDGSSNYEQYF.